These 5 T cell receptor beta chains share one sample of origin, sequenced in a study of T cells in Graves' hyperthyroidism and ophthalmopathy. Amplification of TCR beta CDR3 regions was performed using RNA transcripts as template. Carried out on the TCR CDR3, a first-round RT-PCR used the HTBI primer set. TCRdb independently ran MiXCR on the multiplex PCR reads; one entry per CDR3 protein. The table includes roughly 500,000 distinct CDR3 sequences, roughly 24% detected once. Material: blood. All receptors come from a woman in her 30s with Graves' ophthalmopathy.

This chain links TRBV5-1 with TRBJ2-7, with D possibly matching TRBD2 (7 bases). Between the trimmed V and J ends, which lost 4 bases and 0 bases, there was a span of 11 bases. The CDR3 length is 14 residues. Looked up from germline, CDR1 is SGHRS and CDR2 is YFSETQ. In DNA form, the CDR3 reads TGCGCCAGCAGCCCGGGGGGCCCCTCCTACGAGCAGTACTTC. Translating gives CASSPGGPSYEQYF. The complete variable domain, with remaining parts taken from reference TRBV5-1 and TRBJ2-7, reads KAGVTQTPRYLIKTRGQQVTLSCSPISGHRSVSWYQQTPGQGLQFLFEYFSETQRNKGNFPGRFSGRQFSNSRSEMNVSTLELGDSALYLCASSPGGPSYEQYFGPGTRLTVT.

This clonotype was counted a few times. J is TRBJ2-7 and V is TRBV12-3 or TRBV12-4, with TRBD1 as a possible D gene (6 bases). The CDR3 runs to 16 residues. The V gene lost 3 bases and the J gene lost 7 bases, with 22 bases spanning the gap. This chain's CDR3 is CASSLFEGQQPLEQYF. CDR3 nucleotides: TGTGCCAGCAGTTTGTTTGAAGGACAGCAACCTTTAGAGCAGTACTTC.

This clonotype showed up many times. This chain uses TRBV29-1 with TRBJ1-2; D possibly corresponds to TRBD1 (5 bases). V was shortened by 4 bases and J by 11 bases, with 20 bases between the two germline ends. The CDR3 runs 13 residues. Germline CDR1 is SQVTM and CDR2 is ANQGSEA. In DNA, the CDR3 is TGCAGCGTTGGGGACGGCGGCTGGGGCTATTACACCTTC. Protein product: CSVGDGGWGYYTF.

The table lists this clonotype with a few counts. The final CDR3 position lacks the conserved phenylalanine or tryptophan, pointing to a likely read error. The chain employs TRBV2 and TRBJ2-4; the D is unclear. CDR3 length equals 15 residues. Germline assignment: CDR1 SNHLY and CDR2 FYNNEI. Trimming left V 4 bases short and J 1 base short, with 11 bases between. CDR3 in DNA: TGTGCCAGCAGTGTCACAACCCCGGCCAAAAACATTCAGTACCTC. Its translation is CASSVTTPAKNIQYL.

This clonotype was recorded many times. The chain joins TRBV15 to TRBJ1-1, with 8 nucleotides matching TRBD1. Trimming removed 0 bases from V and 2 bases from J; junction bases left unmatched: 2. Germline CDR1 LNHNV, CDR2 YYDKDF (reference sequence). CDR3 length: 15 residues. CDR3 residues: CATSRETGANTEAFF. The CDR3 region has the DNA TGTGCCACCAGCAGAGAGACAGGGGCCAACACTGAAGCTTTCTTT.